A single sample gave rise to the 27 T cell receptor beta chains below, sequenced in a study of blood T cell repertoires in COVID-19. Sequenced by immunoSEQ multiplex PCR; TCRdb stores in-frame clones only, minus some. Of under 100,000 clones listed, 80% are singletons. Sequenced material: peripheral blood. These receptors all come from a woman aged 40 to 50 with active or convalescent COVID-19.

CDR3 amino acids: CASSGAGGDGYTF. The CDR3 DNA follows: TGTGCCAGCAGTGGGGCAGGGGGCGATGGCTACACCTTC. The chain employs TRBV28 and TRBJ1-2; 8 bases align to TRBD1. V dropped 5 bases and J dropped 6; count of bases not matched to a gene: 5. From germline, CDR1 is MDHEN and CDR2 SYDVKM. The CDR3 length is 13 residues.

The V and J genes are TRBV19 and TRBJ2-7; 9 nucleotides line up with TRBD1. The CDR3 spans 15 residues. Germline loops: CDR1 LNHDA, CDR2 SQIVND (reference sequence). The V segment lost 7 bases and the J segment 3 bases; nucleotides outside the gene matches: 10. Written as DNA, the CDR3 is TGTGCCAGTACGACCTGGACAGGGGTGCACTACGAGCAGTACTTC. Its protein product is CASTTWTGVHYEQYF.

This clone was seen a single time. The chain couples TRBV3-1 (or the pseudogene TRBV3-2) to TRBJ2-5; weak D call: TRBD1 (5 bases). CDR1 and CDR2 from the germline V gene are LGHDT and YNNKEL (reference sequence). The V gene lost 8 bases and the J gene lost 4 bases, with 20 bases spanning the gap. The CDR3 extends over 15 amino acids. In DNA form, the CDR3 reads TGTGCCAGCGGACGAAAGGGGCAGATCGGAGAGACCCAGTACTTC. Protein: CASGRKGQIGETQYF.

This clone was picked up one time. The chain has TRBV10-3 and TRBJ1-2; D remains ambiguous. V lost 2 bases to trimming and J lost 2 bases, with 3 bases between them. This CDR3 has 12 residues. CDR1 is ENHRY, CDR2 SYGVKD, per germline. In DNA, the CDR3 is TGTGCCATCAGTGAGATAAACTATGGCTACACCTTC. Its translation: CAISEINYGYTF.

The V and J genes are TRBV6-4 and TRBJ2-3; 9 nucleotides match TRBD2. The CDR3 contains 16 residues. V trimming: 3 bases; J trimming: 1 base; junction bases outside the gene matches: 5. CDR1 is MRHNA, CDR2 SNTAGT, per germline. The CDR3 coding sequence is TGTGCCAGCAGTGATCACGCTAGCGGGGGCACAGATACGCAGTATTTT. Residues: CASSDHASGGTDTQYF.

The chain has TRBV19 and TRBJ1-2, with a weak D call TRBD1 (5 bases). CDR3 length equals 15 residues. V shed 7 bases and J shed 4 bases, with 19 bases lying between them. Germline CDR1 and CDR2: LNHDA and SQIVND (reference sequence). CDR3 nucleotide sequence: TGTGCCAGTACCTCCGACAGCTCCCTGATCTATGGCTACACCTTC. Translating it yields CASTSDSSLIYGYTF.

The genes are TRBV25-1 and TRBJ1-2; D remains ambiguous. Germline V CDR1 and CDR2: MGHDK, SYGVNS. This CDR3 contains 11 residues. V was trimmed by 6 bases and J by 8 bases, leaving 10 bases between them. The CDR3 sequence is CASSRGGGYTF. Written as DNA, the CDR3 is TGTGCCAGCAGCCGGGGAGGCGGCTACACCTTC.

The chain employs TRBV4-2 and TRBJ2-1; TRBD2 agrees at 10 bases. The CDR3 has 16 residues. With V trimmed by 6 bases and J by 10 bases, 15 bases remained unmatched. CDR1 LGHNA and CDR2 YNFKEQ come from the germline V gene. This CDR3 reads CASRALRLAGVGEQFF. The CDR3 DNA is TGTGCCAGCAGGGCCCTTAGGCTAGCGGGAGTAGGCGAGCAGTTCTTC.

The J gene is TRBJ2-2, the V gene TRBV9; 8 positions match TRBD2. Germline V gene lookup returns CDR1 SGDLS and CDR2 YYNGEE. This CDR3 region has 15 residues. V shed 4 bases and J 3 bases; nucleotides not matched to a gene: 5. The CDR3 DNA is TGTGCCAGCAGCCCTGCCGGGAGGGACACCGGGGAGCTGTTTTTT. It is translated as CASSPAGRDTGELFF.

The rearrangement uses TRBV7-2 and TRBJ1-1, with TRBD1 identical over 8 bases. The CDR3 contains 13 residues. The ends lost 1 base at V and 8 bases at J; junction bases unmatched: 3. Germline V CDR1 and CDR2: SGHTA, FQGNSA. The CDR3 DNA is TGTGCCAGCAGCTTAGTGGGGGACAGGGAAGCTTTCTTT. Its translation: CASSLVGDREAFF. Together with reference TRBV7-2 and TRBJ1-1, the CDR3 gives the full variable domain: GAGVSQSPSNKVTEKGKDVELRCDPISGHTALYWYRQSLGQGLEFLIYFQGNSAPDKSGLPSDRFSAERTGGSVSTLTIQRTQQEDSAVYLCASSLVGDREAFFGQGTRLTVV.

CDR3: CAITDREVGGEQYF. CDR3 bases: TGTGCCATAACGGACAGGGAGGTAGGAGGCGAGCAGTACTTC. The gene calls are TRBV10-3 and TRBJ2-7; 8 positions agree with TRBD1. Germline trimming cut 9 bases from V and 6 bases from J; bases unmatched to any gene: 13. The V gene's germline CDR1 is ENHRY and CDR2 SYGVKD. The CDR3 contains 14 residues.

The V gene is TRBV28, the J gene TRBJ1-2; maybe TRBD1 (5 bases). V was trimmed by 6 bases and J by 8 bases, leaving 16 bases between them. CDR3 size: 13 residues. The germline V gene encodes CDR1 MDHEN and CDR2 SYDVKM. CDR3 bases: TGTGCCAGCAGGACCGCCGGGGCGGGAGGCTACACCTTC. It codes for CASRTAGAGGYTF.

The V call is TRBV5-1, the J call TRBJ1-1; 8 positions agree with TRBD1. CDR3 length: 14 residues. V was clipped by 3 bases and J by 5 bases; unmatched bases: 6. Per germline, CDR1 SGHRS and CDR2 YFSETQ. The CDR3 protein is CASSWDRTRTEAFF. CDR3 DNA sequence: TGCGCCAGCAGCTGGGACAGGACGAGGACTGAAGCTTTCTTT. The entire variable domain, with the rest obtained from reference TRBV5-1 and TRBJ1-1, is as follows: KAGVTQTPRYLIKTRGQQVTLSCSPISGHRSVSWYQQTPGQGLQFLFEYFSETQRNKGNFPGRFSGRQFSNSRSEMNVSTLELGDSALYLCASSWDRTRTEAFFGQGTRLTVV.

V and J are TRBV7-9 and TRBJ2-4; 13 bases match TRBD2. CDR1 and CDR2 (germline): SEHNR, FQNEAQ (reference sequence). This CDR3 comprises 18 residues. The ends lost 1 base at V and 7 bases at J; junction bases unmatched: 10. The chain's CDR3 is CASSLDRTSGSVGNIQYF. Written as DNA, the CDR3 is TGTGCCAGCAGCTTAGACCGGACTAGCGGGAGCGTCGGGAACATTCAGTACTTC.

This rearrangement joins TRBV19 to TRBJ2-2; TRBD1 matches 9 bases. Germline V lookup: CDR1 LNHDA, CDR2 SQIVND (reference sequence). The V and J ends lost 6 bases and 6 bases, in that order; junction bases with no gene match: 8. The CDR3 consists of 15 residues. CDR3 in amino acids: CASRPGQGQAGELFF. CDR3 sequence (DNA): TGTGCCAGTAGACCGGGACAGGGTCAGGCCGGGGAGCTGTTTTTT.

J is TRBJ1-1 and V is TRBV28; no firm D call. CDR3 length equals 15 residues. Germline CDR1 reads MDHEN; CDR2 reads SYDVKM. Trimming removed 1 base at V and 1 base at J, with 10 bases between. CDR3 protein: CASSLFITQNTEAFF. Written as DNA, the CDR3 is TGTGCCAGCAGTTTATTCATAACTCAGAACACTGAAGCTTTCTTT.

The chain carries TRBV21-1 and TRBJ1-2. TRBV21-1 is a pseudogene segment. The length of the CDR3 is 18 residues. The CDR3 sequence: CASSNPHWWRAQNYGYTF. The CDR3 bases are TGTGCCAGCAGCAATCCTCACTGGTGGAGGGCCCAGAACTATGGCTACACCTTC.

The V call is TRBV6-5, the J call TRBJ1-5; TRBD1 is a possible D gene (5 bases). The CDR3 spans 15 residues. CDR1 MNHEY and CDR2 SVGAGI come from the germline V gene. V was cut by 7 bases and J by 3 bases, with 16 bases left in between. The CDR3 sequence: CASTKAGGVNQPQHF. CDR3 nucleotides: TGTGCCAGCACCAAAGCGGGGGGGGTCAATCAGCCCCAGCATTTT.

This clone was observed a single time. V and J are TRBV5-6 and TRBJ1-4; possibly TRBD1 for D (6 bases). Germline V gives CDR1 SGHDT, CDR2 YYEEEE. With 2 bases removed from V and 0 bases from J, the gap between germline ends came to 11 bases. This CDR3 spans 16 amino acids. In DNA form, the CDR3 reads TGTGCCAGCAGCTTCGGGACACTTCCAACTAATGAAAAACTGTTTTTT. This gives the protein CASSFGTLPTNEKLFF.

V gene TRBV12-3 or TRBV12-4 combines with J gene TRBJ1-2; no clear D gene. CDR3 length: 13 residues. Trimming stripped 6 bases from V and 8 bases from J, with 16 bases between. CDR3 amino acids: CASRRTAGGGYTF. In nucleotides, the CDR3 is TGTGCCAGCAGACGGACGGCCGGAGGGGGCTACACCTTC.

This clone was observed a single time. V and J are TRBV7-8 and TRBJ2-7; D remains unclear. This CDR3 contains 13 residues. V lost 5 bases, J lost 0 bases, and 8 bases lay in between. Germline CDR1 reads SGHVS; CDR2 reads FQNEAQ. Here the CDR3 DNA reads TGTGCCAGCAGCCCCTCCTTCTCCTACGAGCAGTACTTC. Residues: CASSPSFSYEQYF.

The CDR3 DNA sequence: TGTGCCATCAGTGAGTCCTTAGGGGACTATGGCTACACCTTC. Its protein product is CAISESLGDYGYTF. The chain uses TRBV10-3 and TRBJ1-2; the D gene is possibly TRBD1 (5 bases). Germline-derived CDR1 and CDR2 are ENHRY and SYGVKD. Trimming removed 0 bases at V and 3 bases at J, with 8 bases between. The CDR3 covers 14 residues.

The rearrangement joins TRBV20-1 to TRBJ2-7, with TRBD2 matching 8 bases. Trimming at V came to 3 bases and at J to 1 base, leaving 5 bases not matched to a gene. The CDR3 consists of 14 residues. Germline CDR1 is DFQATT and CDR2 is SNEGSKA (reference sequence). The CDR3 bases are TGCAGTGCTAGTGGTCGGGGGGGGTCCTACGAGCAGTACTTC. Residues: CSASGRGGSYEQYF.

The chain carries TRBV7-9 and TRBJ2-3, with 8 bases fitting TRBD1. CDR1 is SEHNR and CDR2 is FQNEAQ in the germline V gene (reference sequence). There are 15 residues in the CDR3. V dropped 3 bases and J dropped 4; count of bases not matched to a gene: 6. The CDR3 protein is CASSLQGAVADTQYF. The CDR3 coding sequence is TGTGCCAGCAGCTTGCAGGGGGCCGTGGCAGATACGCAGTATTTT.

J is TRBJ2-7 and V is TRBV27; D not certain. Germline CDR1 reads MNHEY; CDR2 reads SMNVEV (reference sequence). The length of the CDR3 is 13 residues. V was pared by 8 bases and J by 3 bases, with 14 bases between. CDR3 sequence reads: CASCVSSGYEQYF. The CDR3 nucleotides are TGTGCCAGCTGTGTCTCGTCGGGCTACGAGCAGTACTTC.

This rearrangement joins TRBV10-3 to TRBJ2-7; D perhaps matches TRBD1 (5 bases). Looked up from germline, CDR1 is ENHRY and CDR2 is SYGVKD. The CDR3 is made up of 15 amino acids. V was clipped by 3 bases and J by 5 bases, with 17 bases between them. CDR3: CAISDTGTRLDEQYF. CDR3 DNA sequence: TGTGCCATCAGTGACACAGGAACCCGCCTGGACGAGCAGTACTTC.

V gene TRBV18 combines with J gene TRBJ1-3; no reliable D call. CDR3 length: 16 amino acids. Germline loops: CDR1 KGHSH, CDR2 LQKENI. V dropped 3 bases and J dropped 0 bases, with 12 bases sitting between them. The CDR3 sequence: CASSPSIKSSGNTIYF. CDR3 nucleotide sequence: TGTGCCAGCTCACCGTCGATTAAGAGCTCTGGAAACACCATATATTTT.